This is a list of T cell receptor beta chains from one sample in a study of T cells in Graves' hyperthyroidism and ophthalmopathy. TCRdb called the multiplex PCR reads again in MiXCR, with one record for every CDR3 protein. This sample has some 620,000 distinct CDR3 sequences; under 20% occur once, and the top ten carry less than 4.5%. Sequencing was carried out using blood. The receptors here all came from a woman aged 25 to 39 with Graves' hyperthyroidism. The CDR3 runs from the conserved cysteine through the conserved F or W. The order of the fields is J gene, clone size, D gene, CDR3 length, V gene, CDR3 protein, CDR3 DNA. The D gene is left open where the match is weak. Size is stated for part of the rows, as once, few or many counts, or as a class when the clone is expanded.

TRBJ2-7	many	.	15	TRBV3-1	CASSQEMQGLGEQYF	TGTGCCAGCAGCCAAGAGATGCAGGGTTTAGGGGAGCAGTACTTC
TRBJ1-1	once	TRBD1	14	TRBV29-1	CSVATTGVKSEAFF	TGCAGCGTAGCTACAACAGGGGTGAAGTCTGAAGCTTTCTTT
TRBJ2-4	few	TRBD1	16	TRBV11-3	CASSSRTGRAKNIQYF	TGTGCCAGCAGCTCCCGGACAGGGCGAGCCAAAAACATTCAGTACTTC
TRBJ2-7	.	.	15	TRBV6-1	CASSGTQASSYEQYF	TGTGCCAGCAGTGGAACCCAGGCCAGCTCCTACGAGCAGTACTTC
TRBJ2-1	many	.	12	TRBV5-1	CASSFEEGEQFF	TGCGCCAGCAGCTTTGAGGAGGGGGAGCAGTTCTTC
TRBJ2-7	many	.	12	TRBV28	CASVSGPYEQYF	TGTGCCAGCGTAAGCGGACCTTACGAGCAGTACTTC
TRBJ2-3	.	TRBD1	16	TRBV19	CASSSDRGNRPDAQYF	TGTGCCAGTAGTTCGGACAGGGGGAATCGTCCAGATGCGCAGTATTTT
TRBJ2-3	.	.	15	TRBV6-5	CASSYSSRYTDTQYF	TGTGCCAGCAGTTACTCGAGCAGATACACAGATACGCAGTATTTT
TRBJ2-3	many	.	15	TRBV6-5	CASSSPGLGTDTQYF	TGTGCCAGCAGTTCCCCTGGGCTGGGCACAGATACGCAGTATTTT
TRBJ2-7	few	TRBD2	16	TRBV7-2	CASSLGGGQLTYEQYF	TGTGCCAGCAGCTTAGGCGGGGGGCAGTTGACCTACGAGCAGTACTTC
TRBJ2-1	many	TRBD2	14	TRBV20-1	CSAETSGSYNEQFF	TGCAGTGCCGAGACTAGCGGGTCCTACAATGAGCAGTTCTTC
TRBJ1-2	few	.	14	TRBV20-1	CSARSARRNYGYTF	TGCAGTGCTAGATCGGCCCGGCGGAACTATGGCTACACCTTC
TRBJ2-7	few	.	15	TRBV4-1	CASSRGLSSSYEQYF	TGCGCCAGCAGCCGGGGACTGTCAAGCTCCTACGAGCAGTACTTC
TRBJ2-3	few	.	13	TRBV9	CASSLRPADTQYF	TGTGCCAGCAGCCTACGCCCAGCAGATACGCAGTATTTT
TRBJ2-7	.	TRBD2	16	TRBV27	CASSLTGTSVPYERYF	TGTGCCAGCAGTTTAACCGGGACTAGTGTTCCCTACGAGCGGTACTTC
TRBJ2-1	few	.	16	TRBV6-2/TRBV6-3	CASSYSGTVKYNEQFF	TGTGCCAGCAGTTACTCGGGGACTGTCAAATACAATGAGCAGTTCTTC
TRBJ2-1	many	TRBD2	12	TRBV2	CASRARDYREFF	TGTGCCAGCAGGGCCCGGGACTATAGAGAGTTCTTC
TRBJ1-2	many	TRBD1	18	TRBV28	CASITTGQGNQNLYGYTF	TGTGCCAGCATAACCACCGGACAGGGAAACCAGAACCTCTATGGCTACACCTTC
TRBJ2-1	many	TRBD2	18	TRBV20-1	CSARDYSTTSGAYNEQFF	TGCAGTGCTAGAGATTATTCCACAACTAGCGGGGCTTACAATGAGCAGTTCTTC
TRBJ2-1	.	TRBD2	15	TRBV5-6	CASSPLAETYNEQFF	TGTGCCAGCAGTCCTCTAGCGGAGACCTACAATGAGCAGTTCTTC
TRBJ2-1	.	TRBD2	13	TRBV12-3/TRBV12-4	CASKREVYNEQFF	TGTGCCAGCAAGCGGGAGGTCTACAATGAGCAGTTCTTC
TRBJ2-1	.	TRBD2	16	TRBV11-2	CASSQLGTSGNNEQFF	TGTGCCAGCAGCCAACTCGGGACTAGCGGGAACAATGAGCAGTTCTTC
TRBJ2-1	.	.	16	TRBV18	CASSALGLGSYNEQFF	TGTGCCAGCTCAGCCCTAGGGTTGGGCTCCTACAATGAGCAGTTCTTC
TRBJ2-1	.	TRBD2	15	TRBV9	CASSVISGTDNEQFF	TGTGCCAGCAGCGTAATAAGCGGGACCGACAATGAGCAGTTCTTC
TRBJ2-4	many	.	16	TRBV28	CASKPFSAQAKNIQYF	TGTGCCAGCAAACCCTTTAGCGCTCAAGCCAAAAACATTCAGTACTTC
TRBJ2-1	.	.	16	TRBV20-1	CSARDPRREGYNEQFF	TGCAGTGCTAGAGACCCAAGGCGGGAAGGGTACAATGAGCAGTTCTTC
TRBJ1-1	.	.	11	TRBV19	CASNAGTEAFF	TGTGCCAGTAATGCGGGCACTGAAGCTTTCTTT
TRBJ2-1	many	TRBD1	14	TRBV3-1	CASSQRDSGNEQFF	TGTGCCAGCAGCCAAAGGGACAGTGGGAATGAGCAGTTCTTC
TRBJ2-5	.	TRBD2	14	TRBV3-1	CASSSSGLQETQYF	TGTGCCAGCAGTTCTAGCGGGTTACAAGAGACCCAGTACTTC
TRBJ2-5	many	TRBD2	15	TRBV28	CASSLGTSGRETQYF	TGTGCCAGCAGCCTGGGGACTAGCGGGAGAGAGACCCAGTACTTC
TRBJ2-7	many	.	15	TRBV30	CAWMTGTTNSYEQYF	TGTGCCTGGATGACCGGGACAACGAACTCCTACGAGCAGTACTTC
TRBJ2-6	.	TRBD1	14	TRBV28	CASREGQVTHVLTF	TGTGCCAGCAGGGAAGGACAGGTAACCCACGTCCTGACTTTC
TRBJ1-1	few	TRBD1	12	TRBV7-2	CASSTGQGTAFF	TGTGCCAGCAGCACAGGACAGGGTACAGCTTTCTTT
TRBJ2-2	.	.	14	TRBV28	CASSLKRFTGELFF	TGTGCCAGCAGTTTAAAACGGTTCACCGGGGAGCTGTTTTTT
TRBJ1-5	few	.	15	TRBV19	CASSIAQGSNQPQHF	TGTGCCAGTAGTATAGCACAGGGAAGCAATCAGCCCCAGCATTTT
TRBJ2-1	.	.	14	TRBV5-1	CASSLASQNNEQFF	TGCGCCAGCAGCTTGGCCTCGCAGAACAATGAGCAGTTCTTC
TRBJ2-1	.	TRBD2	16	TRBV6-4	CASSPVSGRGNNEQFF	TGTGCCAGCAGCCCCGTTAGCGGGAGGGGGAACAATGAGCAGTTCTTC
TRBJ1-5	.	.	15	TRBV28	CASSPPGAGFQPQHF	TGTGCCAGCAGCCCTCCCGGGGCAGGGTTTCAGCCCCAGCATTTT
TRBJ2-1	.	.	16	TRBV28	CASASVGDFLHNEQFF	TGTGCCAGCGCCTCAGTGGGGGACTTTCTCCACAATGAGCAGTTCTTC
TRBJ2-7	.	.	14	TRBV2	CASSEIGSSYEQYF	TGTGCCAGCAGTGAGATAGGTAGCTCCTACGAGCAGTACTTC
TRBJ2-1	few	TRBD2	15	TRBV7-9	CASSSELAGAYEQFF	TGTGCCAGCAGCTCAGAACTAGCGGGAGCCTATGAGCAGTTCTTC
TRBJ2-3	many	.	16	TRBV7-2	CASSPTAMEATDTQYF	TGTGCCAGCAGCCCAACGGCGATGGAGGCCACAGATACGCAGTATTTT
TRBJ2-1	.	.	13	TRBV5-1	CASSLRSYNEQFF	TGCGCCAGCTCACTAAGGAGTTACAATGAGCAGTTCTTC
TRBJ2-5	many	.	15	TRBV6-2/TRBV6-3	CASSYSSRGGQTQYF	TGTGCCAGCAGTTACTCGAGCAGGGGTGGTCAGACCCAGTACTTC
TRBJ2-3	.	.	13	TRBV5-4	CASSLAGFDTQYF	TGTGCCAGCAGCTTGGCTGGGTTTGATACGCAGTATTTT
TRBJ1-2	.	.	12	TRBV7-3	CASSSRREGYTF	TGTGCCAGCAGCTCGCGGAGGGAAGGCTACACCTTC
TRBJ1-1	.	TRBD1	16	TRBV4-1	CASSYYLRTGDREAFF	TGCGCCAGCAGCTATTATCTCCGGACAGGGGACCGAGAAGCTTTCTTT
TRBJ2-1	.	TRBD2	15	TRBV5-1	CASSLLPGGDNEQFF	TGCGCCAGCAGCTTGTTACCGGGGGGGGACAATGAGCAGTTCTTC
TRBJ2-5	.	.	16	TRBV28	CASSLFTGLRQETQYF	TGTGCCAGCAGTTTATTCACAGGGCTAAGGCAAGAGACCCAGTACTTC
TRBJ2-5	many	.	13	TRBV5-5	CASSLGGWETQYF	TGTGCCAGCAGCTTGGGGGGATGGGAGACCCAGTACTTC
TRBJ2-1	many	.	14	TRBV28	CASSSLLEYSGQFF	TGTGCCAGCAGCTCTCTACTGGAATATTCGGGGCAGTTCTTC
TRBJ2-7	many	.	15	TRBV28	CASSLSAGHAYEQYF	TGTGCCAGCAGTTTAAGCGCGGGTCACGCCTACGAGCAGTACTTC
TRBJ2-1	.	.	14	TRBV3-1	CAGSSRIRGNERFF	TGTGCCGGCAGCTCCCGGATCCGGGGGAATGAGCGGTTCTTC
TRBJ1-1	many	.	14	TRBV2	CAGNRGFLNTEAFF	TGTGCCGGCAACCGAGGGTTCCTGAACACTGAAGCTTTCTTT
TRBJ1-2	few	.	14	TRBV19	CASSIDRQYYGYTF	TGTGCCAGTAGTATAGATCGCCAGTACTATGGCTACACCTTC
TRBJ2-1	.	TRBD1	15	TRBV7-3	CASSSGQGAVNEQFF	TGTGCCAGCAGCTCCGGACAGGGGGCGGTCAATGAGCAGTTCTTC
TRBJ2-3	.	.	12	TRBV7-3	CASSLKPDTQYF	TGTGCCAGCAGCTTAAAGCCAGATACGCAGTATTTT
TRBJ1-2	many	.	14	TRBV11-2	CASRLDRGGGGYTF	TGTGCCAGCAGATTAGATCGTGGAGGGGGTGGCTACACCTTC
TRBJ2-1	many	.	15	TRBV6-2/TRBV6-3	CASSYSESTGNEQFF	TGTGCCAGCAGTTACTCGGAGAGTACAGGGAATGAGCAGTTCTTC
TRBJ2-1	.	TRBD2	15	TRBV3-1	CASSQSSGGGNEQFF	TGTGCCAGCAGCCAATCGTCGGGAGGGGGGAATGAGCAGTTCTTC